The 2 T cell receptor beta chains reported below all come from one sample, sequenced in a study of blood T cell repertoires in COVID-19. Repertoires were generated with immunoSEQ multiplex PCR, while TCRdb's copy carries only in-frame clones and drops some. Of fewer than 350,000 clones in the sample, around 90% were seen once. Sequencing input: PBMCs or T cells enriched from blood (not recorded which). Receptor source: a woman in her fifties or sixties in a cohort exposed to, infected with or recovered from COVID-19 (not recorded which).

The genes are TRBV10-3 and TRBJ2-1; 12 bases are a match to TRBD1. This CDR3 region has 18 residues. Trimming cost V 6 bases and J 0 bases; bases outside gene matches: 9. Germline CDR1 reads ENHRY; CDR2 reads SYGVKD. The CDR3 DNA reads as TGTGCCATCAGGGGGGACAGGGGGCTAAGGGGCTCCTACAATGAGCAGTTCTTC. This translates into CAIRGDRGLRGSYNEQFF.

This clone has a handful of counts. The chain uses TRBV18 and TRBJ1-5; TRBD1 might be the D (5 bases). The germline CDR1 and CDR2 sequences are KGHSH and LQKENI. V was clipped by 6 bases and J by 3 bases, with 12 bases between them. The CDR3 has 14 amino acids. This chain's CDR3 is CASSSGPDNQPQHF. The CDR3 DNA sequence: TGTGCCAGCTCGTCAGGGCCGGACAATCAGCCCCAGCATTTT.